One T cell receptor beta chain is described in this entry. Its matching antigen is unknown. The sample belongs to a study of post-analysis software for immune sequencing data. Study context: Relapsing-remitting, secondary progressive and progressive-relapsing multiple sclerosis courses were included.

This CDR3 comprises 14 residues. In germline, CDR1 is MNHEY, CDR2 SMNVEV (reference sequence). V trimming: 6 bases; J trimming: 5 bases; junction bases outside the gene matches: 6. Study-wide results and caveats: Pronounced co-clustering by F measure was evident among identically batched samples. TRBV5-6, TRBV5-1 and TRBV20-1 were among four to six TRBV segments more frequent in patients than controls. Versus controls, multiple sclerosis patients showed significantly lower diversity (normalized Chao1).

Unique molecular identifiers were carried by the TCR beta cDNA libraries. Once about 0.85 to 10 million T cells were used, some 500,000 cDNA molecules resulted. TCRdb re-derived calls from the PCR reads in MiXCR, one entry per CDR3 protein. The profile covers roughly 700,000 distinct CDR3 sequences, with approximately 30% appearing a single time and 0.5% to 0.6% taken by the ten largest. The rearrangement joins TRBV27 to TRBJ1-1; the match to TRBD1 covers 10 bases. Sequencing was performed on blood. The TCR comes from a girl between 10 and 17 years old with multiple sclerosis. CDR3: CASSRTGGITEAFF. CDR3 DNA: TGTGCCAGCAGCCGGACAGGGGGGATTACTGAAGCTTTCTTT.